Included here is one T cell receptor beta chain sequence, with context. A second 7 to 11 cycle PCR used barcoded and J-beta primers. Tags on each cDNA molecule came from a template-switch adaptor with 12 random nucleotides. TCRdb reprocessed the 5' RACE reads via MiXCR and lists one record per CDR3 protein. This table has approximately 690,000 distinct CDR3 sequences, under 70% appearing once. The CDR3 sequence is 15 residues long. Germline-derived CDR1 and CDR2 are SEHNR and FQNEAQ (reference sequence). V was shortened by 1 base and J by 5 bases, with 14 bases between the two germline ends. These data belong to a study of blood T cells in healthy people across ages.

Specimen: blood. This clonotype was sampled from a man aged 55-75 years in good health. The chain employs TRBV7-9 and TRBJ2-5; no definite D call. CDR3 region: CASSLGSQRRETQYF. Written as DNA, the CDR3 is TGTGCCAGCAGCTTAGGGAGCCAGCGAAGGGAGACCCAGTACTTC.